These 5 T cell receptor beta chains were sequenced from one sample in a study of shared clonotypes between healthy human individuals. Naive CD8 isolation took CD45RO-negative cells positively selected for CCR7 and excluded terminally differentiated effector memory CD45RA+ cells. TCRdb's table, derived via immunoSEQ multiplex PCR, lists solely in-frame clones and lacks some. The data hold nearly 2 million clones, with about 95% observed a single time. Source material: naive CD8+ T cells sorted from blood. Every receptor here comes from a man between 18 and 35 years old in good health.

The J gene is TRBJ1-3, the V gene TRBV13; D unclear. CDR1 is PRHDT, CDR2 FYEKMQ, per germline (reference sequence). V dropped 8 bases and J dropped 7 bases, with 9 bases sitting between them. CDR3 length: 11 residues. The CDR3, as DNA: TGTGCCAGCGGACCAGTGAACACCATATATTTT. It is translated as CASGPVNTIYF.

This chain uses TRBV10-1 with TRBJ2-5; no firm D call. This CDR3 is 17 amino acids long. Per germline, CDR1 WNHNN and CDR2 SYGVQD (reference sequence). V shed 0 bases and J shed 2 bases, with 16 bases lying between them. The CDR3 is CASSESGSSGKQETQYF. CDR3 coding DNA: TGCGCCAGCAGTGAGTCGGGGTCGTCAGGAAAACAAGAGACCCAGTACTTC.

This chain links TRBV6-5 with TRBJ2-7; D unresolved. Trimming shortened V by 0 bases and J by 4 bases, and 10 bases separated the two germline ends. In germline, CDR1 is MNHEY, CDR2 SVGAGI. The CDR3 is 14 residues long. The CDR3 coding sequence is TGTGCCAGCAGTTACTCGAGCGAGGAGTACGAGCAGTACTTC. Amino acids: CASSYSSEEYEQYF.

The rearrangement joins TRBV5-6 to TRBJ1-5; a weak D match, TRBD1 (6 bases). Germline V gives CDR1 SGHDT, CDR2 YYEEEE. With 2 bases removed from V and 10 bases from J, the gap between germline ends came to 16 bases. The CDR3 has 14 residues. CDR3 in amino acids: CASSLPKGGDPQHF. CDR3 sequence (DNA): TGTGCCAGCAGCTTACCAAAGGGGGGGGATCCCCAGCATTTT.

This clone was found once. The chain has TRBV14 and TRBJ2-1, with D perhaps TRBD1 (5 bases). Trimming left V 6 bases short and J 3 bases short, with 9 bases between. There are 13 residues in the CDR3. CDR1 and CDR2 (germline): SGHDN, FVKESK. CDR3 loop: CASSLGHYNEQFF. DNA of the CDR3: TGTGCCAGCAGTCTCGGACACTACAATGAGCAGTTCTTC. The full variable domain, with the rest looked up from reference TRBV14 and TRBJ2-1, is EAGVTQFPSHSVIEKGQTVTLRCDPISGHDNLYWYRRVMGKEIKFLLHFVKESKQDESGMPNNRFLAERTGGTYSTLKVQPAELEDSGVYFCASSLGHYNEQFFGPGTRLTVL.